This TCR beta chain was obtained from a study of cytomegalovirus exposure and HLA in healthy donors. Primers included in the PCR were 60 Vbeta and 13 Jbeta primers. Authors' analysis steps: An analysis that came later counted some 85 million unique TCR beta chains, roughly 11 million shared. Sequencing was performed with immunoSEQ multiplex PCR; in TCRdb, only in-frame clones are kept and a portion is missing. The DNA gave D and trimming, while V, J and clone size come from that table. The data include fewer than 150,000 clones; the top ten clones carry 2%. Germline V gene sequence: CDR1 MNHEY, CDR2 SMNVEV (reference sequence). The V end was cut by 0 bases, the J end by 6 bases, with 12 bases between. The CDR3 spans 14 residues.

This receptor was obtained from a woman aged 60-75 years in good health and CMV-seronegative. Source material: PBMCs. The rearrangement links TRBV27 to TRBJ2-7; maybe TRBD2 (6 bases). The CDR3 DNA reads TGTGCCAGCAGTTTATCCCCGGGGGTGGGCGAGCAGTACTTC. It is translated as CASSLSPGVGEQYF.